One sample yielded the 28 T cell receptor beta chains listed below, sequenced in a study of beta chain features in type 1 diabetes. Expressed TCRB transcripts were sequenced, since all the RNA that had been isolated was reverse transcribed. Sequencing used immunoSEQ multiplex PCR; TCRdb keeps in-frame clones, though not all of them. The sample has hundreds of thousands of clones, roughly a sixth seen once. The sequenced material came from naive CD4+ T cells from blood. These TCRs come from a woman aged 18-29 years in good health.

This clone was seen only a few times. The CDR3 loop is CATSVDSGGIYEQYF. CDR3 DNA: TGTGCCACCAGTGTCGATAGCGGCGGCATCTACGAGCAGTACTTC. This chain joins TRBV15 and TRBJ2-7, with D tentatively TRBD2 (6 bases). Germline CDR1 LNHNV, CDR2 YYDKDF (reference sequence). This CDR3 has 15 residues. Between the trimmed V and J ends, which lost 6 bases and 3 bases, there was a span of 18 bases. The variable domain in full, with the rest retrieved from reference TRBV15 and TRBJ2-7, is DAMVIQNPRYQVTQFGKPVTLSCSQTLNHNVMYWYQQKSSQAPKLLFHYYDKDFNNEADTPDNFQSRRPNTSFCFLDIRSPGLGDTAMYLCATSVDSGGIYEQYFGPGTRLTVT.

The chain joins TRBV28 to TRBJ2-1; no clear D gene. The V end was cut by 6 bases, the J end by 4 bases, with 10 bases between. CDR1 and CDR2 from the germline V gene are MDHEN and SYDVKM. There are 13 residues in the CDR3. CDR3 in DNA: TGTGCCAGCAGGGGTGCTAGGTACAATGAGCAGTTCTTC. Amino acid sequence: CASRGARYNEQFF.

This clone was seen more than once but under ten times. This chain joins TRBV28 and TRBJ1-5; no definite D call. Trimming removed 6 bases at V and 0 bases at J, with 15 bases between. This CDR3 comprises 16 residues. CDR1 is MDHEN and CDR2 is SYDVKM in the germline V gene. CDR3 residues: CASSPDGVISNQPQHF. CDR3 DNA sequence: TGTGCCAGCAGCCCCGACGGGGTAATTAGCAATCAGCCCCAGCATTTT.

This clone appeared a few times. The chain is built from TRBV5-1 and TRBJ2-1; the match to TRBD2 covers 11 bases. V trimming: 4 bases; J trimming: 3 bases; junction bases outside the gene matches: 6. CDR1 SGHRS and CDR2 YFSETQ come from the germline V gene. The CDR3 totals 16 residues. The CDR3 sequence is CASSGTSGRSYNEQFF. The CDR3 coding sequence is TGCGCCAGCAGCGGAACTAGCGGGAGAAGCTACAATGAGCAGTTCTTC.

The CDR3 region is CASSLIREGRVQYF. DNA of the CDR3: TGTGCCAGCAGTCTCATCCGGGAGGGCCGAGTTCAGTACTTC. V usage is TRBV7-2 and J usage is TRBJ2-4; TRBD2 aligns across 8 bases. Germline values: CDR1 SGHTA, CDR2 FQGNSA. This CDR3 is built from 14 residues. The junction had 12 bases not matched to a gene; V was cut back by 6 bases and J by 11 bases.

On this clone itself: Distinct nucleotide sequences in the sample also encode this CDR3. The chain joins TRBV2 to TRBJ2-5; D is uncertain. The germline V gene encodes CDR1 SNHLY and CDR2 FYNNEI. V lost 6 bases, J lost 5 bases, and 7 bases lay in between. The CDR3 length is 11 residues. Here the CDR3 DNA reads TGTGCCAGCAGCCTTAAGGAGACCCAGTACTTC. Protein product: CASSLKETQYF.

This clone was seen a few times. V usage is TRBV5-1 and J usage is TRBJ1-1, with 7 bases lining up with TRBD1. Losses at the gene ends were 0 bases for V and 8 bases for J; bases not matched to a gene: 10. The V gene's germline CDR1 is SGHRS and CDR2 YFSETQ. The CDR3 loop spans 15 amino acids. CDR3 protein: CASSLATGTSREAFF. The CDR3 coding sequence is TGCGCCAGCAGCTTGGCGACAGGGACTTCCAGGGAAGCTTTCTTT.

This rearrangement joins TRBV7-2 to TRBJ2-1; D possibly corresponds to TRBD2 (6 bases). Looked up from germline, CDR1 is SGHTA and CDR2 is FQGNSA. Trimming took 1 base from V and 5 from J, leaving 21 bases between them. This CDR3 has 18 residues. The DNA of the CDR3 is TGTGCCAGCAGCTTAGTTTGGGGCCCCGGGAGCGGAGACAATGAGCAGTTCTTC. It is translated as CASSLVWGPGSGDNEQFF.

This clone was found a few times. The chain recombines TRBV9 with TRBJ2-2, with D possibly TRBD2 on 6 matching bases. The CDR3 runs 15 residues. CDR1 is SGDLS and CDR2 is YYNGEE in the germline V gene. The V gene lost 3 bases and the J gene lost 0 bases, with 9 bases spanning the gap. The CDR3 loop is CASSARGSNTGELFF. CDR3 nucleotide sequence: TGTGCCAGCAGCGCCCGGGGGTCGAACACCGGGGAGCTGTTTTTT.

This clone was detected only a few times. This chain joins TRBV7-2 and TRBJ1-4, with 7 positions matching TRBD1. The length of the CDR3 is 15 residues. Trimming removed 6 bases from V and 8 bases from J; junction bases left unmatched: 12. Germline V gene data show CDR1 as SGHTA and CDR2 as FQGNSA. The CDR3 nucleotides are TGTGCCAGCAGACCGACGGGACAGCCTTCGGAAAAACTGTTTTTT. This sequence encodes CASRPTGQPSEKLFF.

The table lists this clone with a few counts. The CDR3 is CASSGQGGGYTF. In nucleotides, the CDR3 is TGTGCCAGCAGTGGACAGGGTGGAGGCTACACCTTC. This chain links TRBV2 with TRBJ1-2; 7 bases line up with TRBD1. The CDR3 is 12 residues long. Unmatched junction bases numbered 4, after V lost 4 bases and J lost 8 bases. From germline, CDR1 is SNHLY and CDR2 FYNNEI.

This clone showed up just a few times. The chain uses TRBV2 and TRBJ2-7; the match to TRBD1 covers 7 bases. V lost 2 bases and J lost 4; bases outside the gene matches: 14. CDR1 SNHLY and CDR2 FYNNEI come from the germline V gene. The CDR3 sequence is 17 residues long. CDR3 amino acids: CASSEPGLWGQSYEQYF. As DNA, the CDR3 is TGTGCCAGCAGTGAACCAGGCCTTTGGGGACAGAGTTACGAGCAGTACTTC.

This clone was counted only a few times. CDR3: CASSTRTGGVPGELFF. The DNA for the CDR3 is TGTGCCAGCAGCACTCGGACAGGGGGAGTCCCCGGGGAGCTGTTTTTT. This sequence joins TRBV9 and TRBJ2-2; 10 nucleotides agree with TRBD1. With 4 bases clipped from V and 6 bases from J, the junction kept 9 bases outside the gene matches. CDR1 SGDLS and CDR2 YYNGEE come from the germline V gene. The CDR3 is 16 amino acids.

This clone was observed a handful of times. The chain combines TRBV19 with TRBJ1-1; D ambiguous. CDR3 size: 13 residues. The germline gives CDR1 LNHDA, CDR2 SQIVND (reference sequence). The germline V and J ends were trimmed by 1 base and 7 bases, with 10 bases remaining between them. In DNA form, the CDR3 reads TGTGCCAGTAGTATAGCAGTGGATCATGAAGCTTTCTTT. It is translated as CASSIAVDHEAFF.

This clone has a handful of counts. The rearrangement links TRBV5-4 to TRBJ2-2; D unresolved. This CDR3 contains 14 residues. Germline V gene data show CDR1 as SGHNT and CDR2 as YYREEE (reference sequence). V was trimmed by 2 bases and J by 7 bases, leaving 12 bases between them. The CDR3 loop is CASSLGAGSGELFF. The CDR3 DNA is TGTGCCAGCAGCTTAGGAGCAGGTAGCGGGGAGCTGTTTTTT.

The table lists this clone with a few counts. This rearrangement joins TRBV4-2 to TRBJ2-1; weak D call: TRBD2 (6 bases). Trimming took off 1 base at V and 2 bases at J, with 18 bases between the two ends. CDR1 and CDR2 from the germline V gene are LGHNA and YNFKEQ. CDR3 size: 18 residues. CDR3 in DNA: TGTGCCAGCAGCCAAGGATATAGAATGCGGGACCCCTACAATGAGCAGTTCTTC. Protein: CASSQGYRMRDPYNEQFF.

A word on this clone: No conserved phenylalanine or tryptophan is present at the end of the CDR3, so a read error is the likely explanation. It is unclear where the CDR3 begins or ends on the DNA, so no DNA is shown, and the CDR3 is as TCRdb lists it. Here the CDR3 reads CASSEGLGAAPL. The gene calls are TRBV6-1 and TRBJ2-7. CDR1 and CDR2 from the germline V gene are MNHNS and SASEGT. The CDR3 is 12 residues long, ends included.

This clone has only a few counts. The rearrangement uses TRBV20-1 and TRBJ2-7; D remains ambiguous. V was cut by 6 bases and J by 4 bases, with 10 bases left in between. This CDR3 has 11 residues. From germline, CDR1 is DFQATT and CDR2 SNEGSKA (reference sequence). CDR3: CSAKTQYEQYF. In nucleotides, the CDR3 is TGCAGTGCCAAGACGCAGTACGAGCAGTACTTC.

The chain has TRBV21-1 and TRBJ2-7; the table gives TRBD1 as D, unverified against the DNA. TRBV21-1 is shown as a pseudogene. The CDR3 has 15 amino acids. The DNA of the CDR3 is TGTGCCAGCAGCAAAGGGGCAGGGTGTCGTTACGAGCAGTACTTC. Its protein product is CASSKGAGCRYEQYF.

The chain uses TRBV27 and TRBJ2-7; 7 bases fit TRBD2. Germline assignment: CDR1 MNHEY and CDR2 SMNVEV (reference sequence). There are 13 residues in the CDR3. J gave up 7 bases and V 5 bases, and 8 bases lay outside the gene matches. CDR3 nucleotides: TGTGCCAGCAGTCCATGGGGCGGGAGTGAGCAGTACTTC. It codes for CASSPWGGSEQYF.

The rearrangement uses TRBV7-8 and TRBJ2-3; 8 bases align to TRBD2. The CDR3 sequence is 15 residues long. Germline CDR1 reads SGHVS; CDR2 reads FQNEAQ. V lost 5 bases, J lost 6 bases, and 10 bases stayed unmatched. CDR3 residues: CASSRRAGVYDTQYF. CDR3 nucleotide sequence: TGTGCCAGCAGCCGGAGAGCGGGAGTTTATGATACGCAGTATTTT.

There are a few counts of this clone. This sequence joins TRBV2 and TRBJ2-5, with D possibly matching TRBD1 (5 bases). Deletions cut 4 bases from V and 3 bases from J, with 9 bases between. The germline V gene has CDR1 SNHLY and CDR2 FYNNEI. This CDR3 contains 13 residues. CDR3 nucleotides: TGTGCCAGCAGTGCCGGCAGGGAAGAGACCCAGTACTTC. This sequence encodes CASSAGREETQYF.

This clone was detected only a few times. The gene calls are TRBV5-1 and TRBJ2-2; D is perhaps TRBD1 or TRBD2 (5 bases each). The germline V gene has CDR1 SGHRS and CDR2 YFSETQ. V lost 1 base, J lost 0 bases, and 10 bases lay in between. The CDR3 runs 16 residues. Written as DNA, the CDR3 is TGCGCCAGCAGCTTGCGGGGACCCGCGAACACCGGGGAGCTGTTTTTT. This codes for CASSLRGPANTGELFF.

This clone occurred a few times. This chain uses TRBV7-9 with TRBJ2-1; 8 bases fit TRBD2. This CDR3 comprises 16 residues. Per the germline V gene, CDR1 is SEHNR and CDR2 is FQNEAQ (reference sequence). Losses at the gene ends were 7 bases for V and 0 bases for J; bases not matched to a gene: 8. The CDR3 here is CASNRWSGSSYNEQFF. CDR3 nucleotides: TGTGCCAGCAACCGATGGAGCGGGAGCTCCTACAATGAGCAGTTCTTC. Complete variable domain (other parts from reference TRBV7-9 and TRBJ2-1): DTGVSQNPRHKITKRGQNVTFRCDPISEHNRLYWYRQTLGQGPEFLTYFQNEAQLEKSRLLSDRFSAERPKGSFSTLEIQRTEQGDSAMYLCASNRWSGSSYNEQFFGPGTRLTVL.

The chain is built from TRBV5-4 and TRBJ2-5; 7 nucleotides align to TRBD1. The CDR3 runs to 13 residues. The ends lost 4 bases at V and 4 bases at J; junction bases unmatched: 4. The germline V gene encodes CDR1 SGHNT and CDR2 YYREEE (reference sequence). The chain's CDR3 is CASSVDRRETQYF. The CDR3 bases are TGTGCCAGCAGCGTGGACAGGCGAGAGACCCAGTACTTC.

The rearrangement joins TRBV7-2 to TRBJ2-7; D is ambiguous. V was clipped by 2 bases and J by 3 bases, with 17 bases between them. The CDR3 sequence is 16 residues long. CDR1 is SGHTA, CDR2 FQGNSA, per germline. CDR3: CASSLNLGRADYEQYF. The DNA of the CDR3 is TGTGCCAGCAGCTTAAACCTAGGACGGGCCGACTACGAGCAGTACTTC.

The V and J genes are TRBV28 and TRBJ1-5, with D perhaps matching TRBD1 (5 bases). With 5 bases removed from V and 3 bases from J, the gap between germline ends came to 11 bases. The CDR3 has 14 residues. CDR1 is MDHEN, CDR2 SYDVKM, per germline. The CDR3 sequence is CASSTQGNNQPQHF. The CDR3 DNA is TGTGCCAGCAGTACTCAGGGTAACAATCAGCCCCAGCATTTT.

The chain is built from TRBV15 and TRBJ2-7; the match to TRBD2 covers 10 bases. This CDR3 spans 17 amino acids. The germline V gene has CDR1 LNHNV and CDR2 YYDKDF (reference sequence). The junction had 6 bases not matched to a gene; V was cut back by 0 bases and J by 1 base. The CDR3 is CATSRDLAGAGSYEQYF. CDR3 DNA sequence: TGTGCCACCAGCAGAGATCTAGCGGGAGCAGGTTCCTACGAGCAGTACTTC.